Below, 2 T cell receptor beta chains from the same sample are listed, as sequenced in a study of cytomegalovirus exposure and HLA in healthy donors. 60 Vbeta and 13 Jbeta primers were used in PCR. TCRdb keeps only in-frame clones here, not all; method: immunoSEQ multiplex PCR. Of about 150,000 clones listed, 80% to 90% are singletons. Sample: PBMCs. These TCRs come from a boy aged 2 to 9 in good health and CMV-seronegative.

This clone occurred once. The CDR3 DNA follows: TGTGCCATCAGGGACAGACCCAATGAGCAGTTCTTC. Translated: CAIRDRPNEQFF. The chain has TRBV10-3 and TRBJ2-1; perhaps TRBD1 as D (6 bases). The germline gives CDR1 ENHRY, CDR2 SYGVKD. Between the trimmed V and J ends, which lost 6 bases and 6 bases, there was a span of 9 bases. The CDR3 covers 12 residues.

This chain connects TRBV6-1 to TRBJ2-1; perhaps TRBD2 as D (5 bases). V was pared by 7 bases and J by 6 bases, with 7 bases between. The CDR3 has 11 amino acids. Germline V CDR1 and CDR2: MNHNS, SASEGT. This chain's CDR3 is CASTGFNEQFF. CDR3 nucleotides: TGTGCCAGCACGGGATTCAATGAGCAGTTCTTC.